This T cell receptor beta chain was captured by sequencing in a study of shared clonotypes between healthy human individuals. Using immunoSEQ multiplex PCR, the repertoire was profiled, and TCRdb retains in-frame clones only, with some absent. The sample includes roughly 2 million clones, approximately 95% of them seen just once. The CDR3 has 18 amino acids. With 5 bases clipped from V and 2 bases from J, the junction kept 12 bases outside the gene matches. CDR1 is MNHEY and CDR2 is SMNVEV in the germline V gene (reference sequence). Sequenced material: naive CD4+ T cells sorted from blood. Subset described: CD45RA+ positively selected. The TCR sequence derives from a man aged 18 to 30 in good health. The chain is built from TRBV27 and TRBJ2-3; 11 bases match TRBD2. CDR3 protein: CASSRDLAGGPITDTQYF. CDR3 nucleotides: TGTGCCAGCAGTCGTGATCTAGCGGGAGGCCCCATCACAGATACGCAGTATTTT.